This is a list of T cell receptor beta chains from one sample in a study of shared clonotypes between healthy human individuals. Generated by immunoSEQ multiplex PCR, the TCRdb table keeps only in-frame clones and is missing some. The table has about 110,000 clones, around 68% seen once. Sequenced sample: memory CD8+ T cells sorted from blood. The receptors were sampled from a woman in her 30s in good health. Both conserved end residues are part of each CDR3. A D gene is named only where the DNA matches it firmly. Clone size appears in some rows only: once, few, many, or a class for an expanded clone.

>TRBJ2-7|TRBV7-9|.|.
CASSLGFTYEQYF
TGTGCCAGCAGCTTGGGGTTCACCTACGAGCAGTACTTC
>TRBJ1-2|TRBV5-4|.|.
CASSLVAGNAATYF
TGTGCCAGCAGCTTGGTCGCGGGTAACGCGGCTACCTACTTC
>TRBJ1-5|TRBV25-1|once|.
CASSEFGNQPQHF
TGTGCCAGCAGTGAATTCGGCAATCAGCCCCAGCATTTT
>TRBJ2-2|TRBV5-1|.|.
CASMGENTGELFF
TGCGCCAGCATGGGGGAGAACACCGGGGAGCTGTTTTTT
>TRBJ1-2|TRBV7-4|.|TRBD1
CASSSGQNYGYTF
TGTGCCAGCAGCTCGGGACAGAACTATGGCTACACCTTC
>TRBJ1-1|TRBV4-1|many|TRBD1
CASSHHRTGNTEAFF
TGCGCCAGCAGCCATCATAGGACAGGGAACACTGAAGCTTTCTTT
>TRBJ2-1|TRBV25-1|medium-sized|.
CASSLLDEQFF
TGTGCCAGCAGCCTTTTGGATGAGCAGTTCTTC
>TRBJ2-1|TRBV7-8|.|TRBD2
CASSSGLAGGNEQFF
TGTGCCAGCAGCTCCGGACTAGCGGGAGGAAATGAGCAGTTCTTC
>TRBJ2-7|TRBV6-5|.|.
CASSYLGPSYEQYF
TGTGCCAGCAGTTACCTGGGGCCATCCTACGAGCAGTACTTC
>TRBJ2-6|TRBV25-1|.|TRBD1
CASSRGQKSSGANVLTF
TGTGCCAGCAGTAGGGGACAGAAATCCTCTGGGGCCAACGTCCTGACTTTC
>TRBJ2-6|TRBV15|.|.
CATSRGDGSGANVLTF
TGTGCCACCAGCAGAGGGGATGGCTCTGGGGCCAACGTCCTGACTTTC
>TRBJ2-7|TRBV18|.|.
CASSPHLGPYEQYF
TGTGCCAGCTCTCCCCATCTTGGTCCCTACGAGCAGTACTTC
>TRBJ1-5|TRBV5-8|.|TRBD1
CASSTGQGNGQPQHF
TGTGCCAGCAGCACAGGACAGGGGAATGGACAGCCCCAGCATTTT
>TRBJ1-3|TRBV28|.|.
CASRRQNFGNTIYF
TGTGCCAGCAGACGACAGAACTTCGGAAACACCATATATTTT
>TRBJ2-1|TRBV29-1|.|.
CSVDDRDSSYNEQFF
TGCAGCGTCGATGATCGGGACTCGTCCTACAATGAGCAGTTCTTC
>TRBJ2-1|TRBV4-1|.|.
CASSQVSASWQAEQFF
TGCGCCAGCAGCCAAGTCTCGGCTAGTTGGCAGGCTGAGCAGTTCTTC